One and the same sample provided the 9 T cell receptor beta chains below, sequenced in a study of blood T cell repertoires in COVID-19. Generated by immunoSEQ multiplex PCR, the TCRdb table keeps only in-frame clones and is missing some. In the table there are just over 95,000 clones, 70% to 90% of which are singletons. Material for sequencing was peripheral blood. These receptor sequences come from a man aged 60 to 75 with acute or convalescent COVID-19.

This chain connects TRBV24-1 to TRBJ1-5; D is ambiguous. The CDR3 has 14 amino acids. Trimming stripped 3 bases from V and 5 bases from J, with 10 bases between. The germline CDR1 and CDR2 sequences are KGHDR and SFDVKD. CDR3 in DNA: TGTGCCACCAGTGATCCGGGGAGCGATCAGCCCCAGCATTTT. Residues: CATSDPGSDQPQHF.

The chain employs TRBV30 and TRBJ1-3; D gene unclear. The germline CDR1 and CDR2 sequences are GTSNPN and SVGIG (reference sequence). This CDR3 has 13 residues. Trimming shortened V by 0 bases and J by 4 bases, and 7 bases separated the two germline ends. CDR3 in amino acids: CAWSVSGGNTIYF. The CDR3 DNA sequence: TGTGCCTGGAGTGTATCTGGCGGAAACACCATATATTTT.

The chain joins TRBV30 to TRBJ1-2, with D tentatively TRBD1 (5 bases). This CDR3 is 13 amino acids long. Germline V gene lookup returns CDR1 GTSNPN and CDR2 SVGIG (reference sequence). The ends were cut back, 4 bases at V and 8 bases at J, with 17 bases in the middle. The CDR3 spells CAWTRLTAEGYTF. The CDR3 DNA sequence: TGTGCCTGGACCCGCCTGACAGCTGAAGGCTACACCTTC.

V is TRBV5-4 and J is TRBJ1-4; D is perhaps TRBD1 (5 bases). The germline V gene encodes CDR1 SGHNT and CDR2 YYREEE (reference sequence). V dropped 4 bases and J dropped 7 bases, with 14 bases sitting between them. CDR3 size: 14 residues. In nucleotides, the CDR3 is TGTGCCAGCAGCCTGACCAGGGATAGTGAAAAACTGTTTTTT. This sequence encodes CASSLTRDSEKLFF. Full variable domain (outside the CDR3, taken from reference TRBV5-4 and TRBJ1-4): ETGVTQSPTHLIKTRGQQVTLRCSSQSGHNTVSWYQQALGQGPQFIFQYYREEENGRGNFPPRFSGLQFPNYSSELNVNALELDDSALYLCASSLTRDSEKLFFGSGTQLSVL.

The V gene is TRBV20-1, the J gene TRBJ1-1; D ambiguous. This CDR3 is 14 amino acids long. The germline gives CDR1 DFQATT, CDR2 SNEGSKA (reference sequence). V was shortened by 3 bases and J by 4 bases, with 15 bases between the two germline ends. The CDR3 region is CSASSNSYGTEAFF. The DNA for the CDR3 is TGCAGTGCTAGTTCCAATTCATACGGCACTGAAGCTTTCTTT.

The chain joins TRBV24-1 to TRBJ2-1; 9 bases align to TRBD1. Trimming took 4 bases from V and 8 from J; bases not matched to a gene: 14. CDR1 and CDR2 from the germline V gene are KGHDR and SFDVKD. The CDR3 totals 17 residues. The CDR3 nucleotides read TGTGCCACCAGTGACCGGCTTACAGGGGGCGGGATGGATGAGCAGTTCTTC. Translating it yields CATSDRLTGGGMDEQFF.

V is TRBV14 and J is TRBJ2-7, with 10 bases matching TRBD2. The germline V gene encodes CDR1 SGHDN and CDR2 FVKESK. V dropped 1 base and J dropped 2; count of bases not matched to a gene: 23. This CDR3 is built from 22 residues. The CDR3 loop is CASSQGILAGGLYSRTPYEQYF. In DNA form, the CDR3 reads TGTGCCAGCAGCCAAGGGATCTTAGCGGGGGGTCTATACTCTCGAACGCCCTACGAGCAGTACTTC.

The chain is built from TRBV18 and TRBJ1-1; 10 bases are shared with TRBD1. The CDR3 is 16 residues long. Germline assignment: CDR1 KGHSH and CDR2 LQKENI. V shed 5 bases and J 6 bases; nucleotides not matched to a gene: 12. For the CDR3, the DNA is TGTGCCAGCTCAGGGCAGACAGGGGGCTTAGTCGCTGAAGCTTTCTTT. This encodes CASSGQTGGLVAEAFF.

CDR3 loop: CASSESWGQEQYF. CDR3 DNA sequence: TGCGCCAGCAGTGAGTCCTGGGGGCAAGAGCAGTACTTC. The genes are TRBV10-1 and TRBJ2-7; D is perhaps TRBD1 (6 bases). V was clipped by 0 bases and J by 7 bases, with 10 bases between them. Germline CDR1 and CDR2: WNHNN and SYGVQD (reference sequence). This CDR3 contains 13 residues.